This T cell receptor beta chain is from a study of blood T cell repertoires in COVID-19. On the study more broadly: The samples span acute and convalescent COVID-19 from the United States, Italy and Spain. In each case, the material was cDNA or gDNA derived from T cells, B-cell-depleted T cells, or PBMCs.

From germline, CDR1 is MDHEN and CDR2 SYDVKM. The CDR3 is 15 residues long. The ends were cut back, 5 bases at V and 1 base at J, with 12 bases in the middle. In the original analysis: Estimation of nucleated cell counts was performed using reference gene primer amplification. The method was immunoSEQ multiplex PCR; TCRdb's version includes in-frame clones alone and lacks a portion of them. The DNA was the basis for D and trimming; V, J and clone size are from that table. The table includes roughly 200,000 clones, 75% to 90% detected once. The V and J genes are TRBV28 and TRBJ1-5; no reliable D call. Source material: peripheral blood. This TCR derives from a man between 60 and 75 years old with acute or convalescent COVID-19. CDR3 amino acids: CASSPMAVSNQPQHF. Written as DNA, the CDR3 is TGTGCCAGCAGTCCCATGGCGGTGAGCAATCAGCCCCAGCATTTT.